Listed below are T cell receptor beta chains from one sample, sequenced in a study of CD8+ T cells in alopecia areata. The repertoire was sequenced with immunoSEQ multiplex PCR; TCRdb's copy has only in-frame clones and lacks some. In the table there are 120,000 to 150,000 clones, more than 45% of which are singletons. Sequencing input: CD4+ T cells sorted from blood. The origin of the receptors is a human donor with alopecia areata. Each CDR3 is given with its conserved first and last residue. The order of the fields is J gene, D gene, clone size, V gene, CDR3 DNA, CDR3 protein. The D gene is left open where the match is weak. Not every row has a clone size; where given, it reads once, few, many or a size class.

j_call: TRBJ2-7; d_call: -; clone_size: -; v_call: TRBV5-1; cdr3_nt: TGCGCCAGCAGCTCGATGCTCGATAGGGGATCCTACGAGCAGTACTTC; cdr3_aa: CASSSMLDRGSYEQYF
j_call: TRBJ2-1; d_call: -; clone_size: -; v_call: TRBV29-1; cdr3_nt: TGCAGCGTTGTTTACTATGGTGAGCAGTTCTTC; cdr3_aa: CSVVYYGEQFF
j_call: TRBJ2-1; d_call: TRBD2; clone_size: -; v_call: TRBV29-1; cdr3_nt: TGCAGGGCGGAGCGGGACTACAATGAGCAGTTCTTC; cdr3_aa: CRAERDYNEQFF
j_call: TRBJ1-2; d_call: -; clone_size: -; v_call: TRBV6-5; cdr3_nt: TGTGCCAGCAGTTCCCCCCGTTACGGAATAGATGGCTACACCTTC; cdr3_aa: CASSSPRYGIDGYTF
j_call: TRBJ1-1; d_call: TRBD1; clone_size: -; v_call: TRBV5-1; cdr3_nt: TGCGCCAGCAGCTTCTCAGGGGGCTCTCGATATTACATGAACACTGAAGCTTTCTTT; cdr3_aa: CASSFSGGSRYYMNTEAFF
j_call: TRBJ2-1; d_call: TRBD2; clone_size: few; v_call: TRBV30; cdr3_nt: TGTGCCTGGAGCCCACGACTAGCGGGAACCTACAATGAGCAGTTCTTC; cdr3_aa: CAWSPRLAGTYNEQFF
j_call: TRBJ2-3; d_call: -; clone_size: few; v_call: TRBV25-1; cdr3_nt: TGTGCCAGCAGTGAATACGACACAGATACGCAGTATTTT; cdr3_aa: CASSEYDTDTQYF
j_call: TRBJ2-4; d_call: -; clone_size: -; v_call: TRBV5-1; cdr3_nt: TGCGCCAGCAGCCCCGGGGCCCGGGAAAACATTCAGTACTTC; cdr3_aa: CASSPGARENIQYF
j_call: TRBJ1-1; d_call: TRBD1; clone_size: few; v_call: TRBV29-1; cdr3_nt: TGCAGCGCTGACAGGGGGCGGGGGACTGAAGCTTTCTTT; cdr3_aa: CSADRGRGTEAFF
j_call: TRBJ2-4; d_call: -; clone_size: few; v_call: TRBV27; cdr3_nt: TGTGCCAGCAGCCTCCGAACAGAAGCCAAAAACATTCAGTACTTC; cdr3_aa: CASSLRTEAKNIQYF
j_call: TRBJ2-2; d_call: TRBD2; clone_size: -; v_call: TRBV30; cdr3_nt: TGTGCCTGGAGACCCCCGGCCCGGCTAGCGGGGGGCACCACGAACACCGGGGAGCTGTTTTTT; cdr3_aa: CAWRPPARLAGGTTNTGELFF
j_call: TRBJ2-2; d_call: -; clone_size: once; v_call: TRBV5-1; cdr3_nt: TGCGCCAGCAGCTTGAGCCGACAGACCGGGGAGCTGTTTTTT; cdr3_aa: CASSLSRQTGELFF
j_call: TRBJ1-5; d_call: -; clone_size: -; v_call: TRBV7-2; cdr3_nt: TGTGCCAGCAGTAACGGGGAAGCTCAGCCCCAGCATTTT; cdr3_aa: CASSNGEAQPQHF
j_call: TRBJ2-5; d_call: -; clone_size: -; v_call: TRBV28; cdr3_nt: TGTGCCAGCAGTCGACAGCCTCAAGAGACCCAGTACTTC; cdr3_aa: CASSRQPQETQYF
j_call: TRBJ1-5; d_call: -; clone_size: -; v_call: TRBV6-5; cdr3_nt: TGTGCCAGCAGTTACACTGGCAGGGGCGGCCAGCCCCAGCATTTT; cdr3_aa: CASSYTGRGGQPQHF
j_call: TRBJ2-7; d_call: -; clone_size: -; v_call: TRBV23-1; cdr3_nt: TGCGCCAGCACGGCAGCAAGCTCCTACGAGCAGTACTTC; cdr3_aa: CASTAASSYEQYF
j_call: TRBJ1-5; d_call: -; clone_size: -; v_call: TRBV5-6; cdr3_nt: TGTGCCAGCGAAGCGGTTAATCAGCCCCAGCATTTT; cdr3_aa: CASEAVNQPQHF
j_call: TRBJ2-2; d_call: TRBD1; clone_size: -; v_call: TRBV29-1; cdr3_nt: TGCAGCGTGCAAACTAGACAGGGGACGGTGACCGGGGAGCTGTTTTTT; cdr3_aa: CSVQTRQGTVTGELFF
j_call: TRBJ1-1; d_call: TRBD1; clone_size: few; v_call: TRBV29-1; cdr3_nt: TGCAGCGTCTCCGGGACAGGGAAGTTTTCTGAAGCTTTCTTT; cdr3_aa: CSVSGTGKFSEAFF
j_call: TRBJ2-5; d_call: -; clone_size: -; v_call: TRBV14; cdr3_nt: TGTGCCAGCAGCCAAGGATGGGAGACCCAGTACTTC; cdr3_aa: CASSQGWETQYF
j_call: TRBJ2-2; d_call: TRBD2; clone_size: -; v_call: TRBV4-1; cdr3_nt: TGCGCCAGCACCCAACTAGCGGGAGGGCTGGTTGCCGGGGAGCTGTTTTTT; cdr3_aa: CASTQLAGGLVAGELFF
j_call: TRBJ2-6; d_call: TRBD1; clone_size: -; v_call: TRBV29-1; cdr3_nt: TGCAGCGTCGGGGGACAGGGACACTCTGGGGCCAACGTCCTGACTTTC; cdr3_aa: CSVGGQGHSGANVLTF
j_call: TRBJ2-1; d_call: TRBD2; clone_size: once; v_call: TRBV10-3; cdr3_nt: TGTGCCATCAGTGTGGGGCGGGAGAGGAACAATGAGCAGTTCTTC; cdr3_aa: CAISVGRERNNEQFF
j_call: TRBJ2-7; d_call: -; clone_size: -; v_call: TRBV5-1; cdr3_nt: TGCGCCAGCAGCCCGGAGGCCAACTCCTACGAGCAGTACTTC; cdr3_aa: CASSPEANSYEQYF
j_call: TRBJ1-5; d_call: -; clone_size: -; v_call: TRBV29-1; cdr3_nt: TGCAGCGTGCGGCCTGACAGTTCAGGCAATCAGCCCCAGCATTTT; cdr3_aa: CSVRPDSSGNQPQHF
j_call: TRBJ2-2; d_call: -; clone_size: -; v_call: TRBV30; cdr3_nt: TGTGCCTGGAGTGTTTCAACGAACACCGAGGAGCTGTTTTTT; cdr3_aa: CAWSVSTNTEELFF
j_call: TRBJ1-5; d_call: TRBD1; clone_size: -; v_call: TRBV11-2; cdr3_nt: TGTGCCAGCAGCTTGGCACCAGGGGGTCAGCCCCAGCATTTT; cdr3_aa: CASSLAPGGQPQHF
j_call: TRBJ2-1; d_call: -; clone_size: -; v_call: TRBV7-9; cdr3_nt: TGTGCCAGCAGGGAGATAAACCGGTATGAGCAGTTCTTC; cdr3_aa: CASREINRYEQFF
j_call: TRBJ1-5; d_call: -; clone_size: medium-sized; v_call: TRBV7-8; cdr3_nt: TGTGCCAGCAGCCCTACGAGAGGCGGGGCAGAGCAGCCCCAGCATTTT; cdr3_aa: CASSPTRGGAEQPQHF
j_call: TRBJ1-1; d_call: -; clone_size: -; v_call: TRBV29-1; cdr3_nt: TGCAGCGTCCGGCGTGTTTTGGACACTGAAGCTTTCTTT; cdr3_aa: CSVRRVLDTEAFF
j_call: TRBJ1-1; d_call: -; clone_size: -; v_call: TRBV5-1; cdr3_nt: TGCGCCAGCAGCTTGGCCTGGGAAATGAACACTGAAGCTTTCTTT; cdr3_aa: CASSLAWEMNTEAFF
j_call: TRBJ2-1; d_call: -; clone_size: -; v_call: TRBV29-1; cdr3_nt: TGCAGCGTTGATCCCGTTTGGGGGGCAGACTACAATGAGCAGTTCTTC; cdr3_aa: CSVDPVWGADYNEQFF
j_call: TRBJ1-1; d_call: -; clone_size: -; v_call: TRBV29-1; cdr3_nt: TGCAGCGTAGGGGGGCGCCTGAACACTGAAGCTTTCTTT; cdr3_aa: CSVGGRLNTEAFF